This T cell receptor beta chain was observed in a study of post-analysis software for immune sequencing data. Study information: Secondary progressive, relapsing-remitting and progressive-relapsing multiple sclerosis were among the included disease courses. Study-wide findings and caveats: Patients used roughly five TRBV segments, including TRBV5-6, TRBV5-1 and TRBV20-1, more often than controls.

This clonotype has a single count. Its specificity is unknown. Unique-molecular-identifier-tagged TCR beta cDNA libraries were used. MiXCR, applied by TCRdb to the PCR reads, yields one record per CDR3 protein. The sample has 380,000 or so distinct CDR3 sequences, less than 35% seen once. V was cut by 2 bases and J by 1 base, with 11 bases left in between. The CDR3 runs 15 residues. Germline V gives CDR1 MGHRA, CDR2 YSYEKL. The V and J genes are TRBV4-1 and TRBJ1-2; D is uncertain. The sequenced sample consisted of blood. The sequence was collected from a girl aged 5-17 years with multiple sclerosis. This chain's CDR3 is CASSQPFRSNYGYTF. Written as DNA, the CDR3 is TGCGCCAGCAGCCAACCATTCAGGAGTAACTATGGCTACACCTTC.